This TCR beta chain was captured by sequencing in a study of Ad26.COV2.S vaccination and SARS-CoV-2 variants. Across the whole study: Ad26.COV2.S was injected intramuscularly once or twice, 56 days apart. General study findings and limits: Vaccine recipients and placebo recipients showed similar non-spike TCR breadth. Vaccine recipients posted higher spike-specific TCR breadth than their placebo counterparts.

The treatment denotes: 15 to 20 received Ad26.COV2.S at low or high dose, single or two shots; five or six received placebo; per-sample allocation not given. Specimens were obtained on day 63 following the first vaccine or placebo injection. An adult of 18-55 years in Boston served as donor. A word on this clone: What it binds is not known.

TCRdb keeps only in-frame clones here, not all; method: immunoSEQ multiplex PCR. The sample consists of roughly 500,000 clones, about 83% of them appearing once. This TCR came from a person between 18 and 60 years old who received the Ad26.COV2.S COVID-19 vaccine or a placebo. The source was peripheral blood, collected in a trial of Ad26.COV2.S vaccine versus placebo.

This CDR3 is CASSSQKPYEQYF. DNA of the CDR3: TGTGCCAGCAGTTCCCAGAAACCCTACGAGCAGTACTTC. V gene TRBV27 combines with J gene TRBJ2-7, with no clear D. Trimming cost V 4 bases and J 2 bases, with 9 bases left between them. CDR3 length equals 13 residues. Germline V gives CDR1 MNHEY, CDR2 SMNVEV (reference sequence).